The subject of this entry is one TCR beta chain. Antigen unknown. The CDR3 consists of 17 residues. The germline gives CDR1 MGHDK, CDR2 SYGVNS. With V trimmed by 5 bases and J by 6 bases, 18 bases remained unmatched. In TCRdb, the reads were re-called with MiXCR into one record per CDR3 protein. The sample gives 750,000 to 950,000 distinct CDR3 sequences, 25% to 35% of which show up once; less than 15% is in the top ten. These data originate in a study of T cell repertoires in cytomegalovirus infection. The source was cultured CD8+ T cells from PBMCs, collected from culture after CMV antigen stimulation. This TCR came from a human donor in good health (CMV status not recorded). Some clones in this sample may be carry-over from other donors' samples. V gene TRBV25-1 combines with J gene TRBJ1-2, with 7 bases aligning to TRBD1. CDR3 region: CASSLGFGGVGGDGYTF. For the CDR3, the DNA is TGTGCCAGCAGTCTCGGATTTGGGGGAGTAGGGGGCGATGGCTACACCTTC.